These 30 T cell receptor beta chains came from one sample sequenced in a study of blood T cell repertoires in COVID-19. The repertoire was sequenced with immunoSEQ multiplex PCR; TCRdb's copy has only in-frame clones and lacks some. The sample includes around 200,000 clones, around 80% of them seen just once. The sequencing sample was made of peripheral blood. These receptors originate from a woman in her 70s with COVID-19, enrolled during active disease.

The chain couples TRBV5-1 to TRBJ1-1; the D is unclear. Germline V gives CDR1 SGHRS, CDR2 YFSETQ. V lost 3 bases to trimming and J lost 3 bases, with 12 bases between them. The CDR3 covers 14 residues. Written as DNA, the CDR3 is TGCGCCAGCAGCTCGAATTTACCGGACACTGAAGCTTTCTTT. This translates into CASSSNLPDTEAFF. The full variable domain, in which reference TRBV5-1 and TRBJ1-1 provide the parts outside the CDR3, is KAGVTQTPRYLIKTRGQQVTLSCSPISGHRSVSWYQQTPGQGLQFLFEYFSETQRNKGNFPGRFSGRQFSNSRSEMNVSTLELGDSALYLCASSSNLPDTEAFFGQGTRLTVV.

This rearrangement joins TRBV18 to TRBJ2-1; D ambiguous. Germline V gene lookup returns CDR1 KGHSH and CDR2 LQKENI. CDR3 length: 15 amino acids. Trimming took 1 base from V and 7 from J, leaving 14 bases between them. For the CDR3, the DNA is TGTGCCAGCTCACCACGGCAGGTAATTTCGAATGAGCAGTTCTTC. Translated: CASSPRQVISNEQFF. Full variable domain (rest looked up from reference TRBV18 and TRBJ2-1): NAGVMQNPRHLVRRRGQEARLRCSPMKGHSHVYWYRQLPEEGLKFMVYLQKENIIDESGMPKERFSAEFPKEGPSILRIQQVVRGDSAAYFCASSPRQVISNEQFFGPGTRLTVL.

The chain joins TRBV9 to TRBJ1-4; TRBD1 might be the D (6 bases). The CDR3 runs to 16 residues. Germline V CDR1 and CDR2: SGDLS, YYNGEE. V gave up 3 bases and J gave up 0 bases, with 12 bases separating them. The CDR3 region has the DNA TGTGCCAGCAGCGCCGGACAGTCTCCAACTAATGAAAAACTGTTTTTT. This sequence encodes CASSAGQSPTNEKLFF.

This clone was observed once. This sequence joins TRBV5-5 and TRBJ1-6, with 8 bases aligning to TRBD1. The V gene end was trimmed by 4 bases and the J gene end by 11 bases; junction bases not matched to a gene: 8. The CDR3 spans 14 residues. CDR1 and CDR2 from the germline V gene are SGHKS and YYEKEE (reference sequence). CDR3 protein: CASSHGQGNPPLHF. In DNA form, the CDR3 reads TGTGCCAGCAGCCACGGACAGGGAAATCCACCCCTCCACTTT.

The chain carries TRBV5-1 and TRBJ2-1; 8 nucleotides align to TRBD1. The CDR3 is 15 amino acids. J lost 1 base, V lost 5 bases, and 5 bases had no gene match. Per germline, CDR1 SGHRS and CDR2 YFSETQ. The CDR3 DNA sequence: TGCGCCAGCAGTTTTCAGGGGGCGTCCTACAATGAGCAGTTCTTC. Translating it yields CASSFQGASYNEQFF.

The chain carries TRBV5-1 and TRBJ2-2, with a weak D call TRBD2 (6 bases). The CDR3 consists of 16 residues. V shed 4 bases and J shed 2 bases, with 15 bases lying between them. Germline V gives CDR1 SGHRS, CDR2 YFSETQ. CDR3 loop: CASSPGRGSNTGELFF. CDR3 DNA sequence: TGCGCCAGCAGCCCCGGTCGGGGGTCAAACACCGGGGAGCTGTTTTTT. The complete variable domain, with remaining parts taken from reference TRBV5-1 and TRBJ2-2, reads KAGVTQTPRYLIKTRGQQVTLSCSPISGHRSVSWYQQTPGQGLQFLFEYFSETQRNKGNFPGRFSGRQFSNSRSEMNVSTLELGDSALYLCASSPGRGSNTGELFFGEGSRLTVL.

The chain employs TRBV12-3 or TRBV12-4 and TRBJ1-1, with TRBD1 matching 7 bases. The CDR3 extends over 13 amino acids. With V trimmed by 3 bases and J by 4 bases, 2 bases remained unmatched. For the CDR3, the DNA is TGTGCCAGCAGTTTTGAGGGGGCCACTGAAGCTTTCTTT. This translates into CASSFEGATEAFF.

The CDR3 protein is CSVEDQGAAGELFF. CDR3 in DNA: TGCAGCGTTGAAGATCAGGGGGCCGCCGGGGAGCTGTTTTTT. The chain joins TRBV29-1 to TRBJ2-2; TRBD1 matches at 8 bases. CDR3 length equals 14 residues. The germline gives CDR1 SQVTM, CDR2 ANQGSEA. Losses at the gene ends were 0 bases for V and 6 bases for J; bases not matched to a gene: 3.

The chain links TRBV28 to TRBJ1-1, with TRBD1 matching over 7 bases. The CDR3 is 14 residues long. CDR1 MDHEN and CDR2 SYDVKM come from the germline V gene. Trimming took 2 bases from V and 12 from J; bases not matched to a gene: 12. CDR3 DNA: TGTGCCAGCAGTTTACCGACAGGGCTAGTCTTGCCTTTCTTT. Its protein is CASSLPTGLVLPFF. Supplemented by reference TRBV28 and TRBJ1-1, the full variable domain reads DVKVTQSSRYLVKRTGEKVFLECVQDMDHENMFWYRQDPGLGLRLIYFSYDVKMKEKGDIPEGYSVSREKKERFSLILESASTNQTSMYLCASSLPTGLVLPFFGQGTRLTVV.

This clone was observed a handful of times. The CDR3 region is CASSRQGSQQYF. CDR3 in DNA: TGTGCCAGCAGTAGACAGGGAAGTCAGCAGTACTTC. The chain combines TRBV12-3 or TRBV12-4 with TRBJ2-7; TRBD1 matches 7 bases. The junction had 6 bases not matched to a gene; V was cut back by 5 bases and J by 8 bases. This CDR3 region has 12 residues.

The chain recombines TRBV9 with TRBJ2-3, with D possibly TRBD2 on 6 matching bases. The CDR3 has 15 amino acids. V lost 4 bases and J lost 3, with 15 bases in between. CDR1 is SGDLS and CDR2 is YYNGEE in the germline V gene. CDR3 DNA sequence: TGTGCCAGCAGCTCTAGTCCGGACTATACAGATACGCAGTATTTT. This translates into CASSSSPDYTDTQYF.

This clone was detected only once. This chain joins TRBV6-5 and TRBJ1-2, with a possible D match to TRBD1 (5 bases). The germline V gene has CDR1 MNHEY and CDR2 SVGAGI. The length of the CDR3 is 14 residues. V gave up 1 base and J gave up 8 bases, with 14 bases separating them. CDR3 amino acids: CASSYWEGMRGYTF. CDR3 DNA sequence: TGTGCCAGCAGTTACTGGGAGGGGATGAGGGGCTACACCTTC.

This chain uses TRBV5-1 with TRBJ2-4; 7 bases align to TRBD1. The CDR3 contains 15 residues. V was pared by 0 bases and J by 4 bases, with 4 bases of the junction left unmatched. Germline V CDR1 and CDR2: SGHRS, YFSETQ. The CDR3 nucleotides are TGCGCCAGCAGCTTGGTAGCAGGGGGTAAAAACATTCAGTACTTC. Protein product: CASSLVAGGKNIQYF.

This clone was counted only a few times. The V and J genes are TRBV6-5 and TRBJ1-1; no clear D gene. The CDR3 is made up of 12 amino acids. The V and J ends lost 0 bases and 6 bases respectively, with 5 bases between them. The germline CDR1 and CDR2 sequences are MNHEY and SVGAGI. CDR3 sequence reads: CASSYSQSEAFF. For the CDR3, the DNA is TGTGCCAGCAGTTACTCCCAGTCTGAAGCTTTCTTT.

V usage is TRBV30 and J usage is TRBJ2-5; 13 nucleotides match TRBD2. V was clipped by 0 bases and J by 4 bases; unmatched bases: 14. Germline V gives CDR1 GTSNPN, CDR2 SVGIG (reference sequence). The CDR3 consists of 19 residues. In DNA, the CDR3 is TGTGCCTGGAGTGTTGGGGCCTCAATCGGACTAGCGGGAGTAGAGACCCAGTACTTC. It encodes CAWSVGASIGLAGVETQYF.

The J gene is TRBJ1-4, the V gene TRBV19; no reliable D call. Germline V gene data show CDR1 as LNHDA and CDR2 as SQIVND (reference sequence). The CDR3 extends over 15 amino acids. Trimming left V 5 bases short and J 10 bases short, with 20 bases between. In DNA, the CDR3 is TGTGCCAGTAGTTCCACCGGGATCGAGGCGGGAAAACTGTTTTTT. This sequence encodes CASSSTGIEAGKLFF.

V and J are TRBV7-8 and TRBJ2-3; 9 nucleotides align to TRBD2. Trimming cost V 7 bases and J 4 bases; bases outside gene matches: 6. CDR3 length equals 14 residues. Germline CDR1 is SGHVS and CDR2 is FQNEAQ. The CDR3 is CASNLAGGADTQYF. As DNA, the CDR3 is TGTGCCAGCAATCTCGCGGGAGGGGCAGATACGCAGTATTTT.

The chain recombines TRBV12-5 with TRBJ1-1, with a tentative D call TRBD1 (5 bases). The CDR3 covers 15 residues. Per germline, CDR1 LGHNT and CDR2 FRNRAP. Trimming removed 1 base at V and 4 bases at J, with 13 bases between. CDR3 in DNA: TGTGCTAGTGGTTTGGGTACTACAGGAAGCACTGAAGCTTTCTTT. Amino acids: CASGLGTTGSTEAFF.

Only one count was recorded for this clone. The CDR3 DNA reads as TGTGCCAGCAGTTCGAACAGCTACGAGCAGTACTTC. The encoded protein is CASSSNSYEQYF. The chain combines TRBV27 with TRBJ2-7; D not certain. V lost 4 bases, J lost 3 bases, and 7 bases lay in between. CDR3 size: 12 residues. From germline, CDR1 is MNHEY and CDR2 SMNVEV (reference sequence).

The rearrangement uses TRBV10-3 and TRBJ2-3; D is unclear. The CDR3 loop spans 13 amino acids. Germline V CDR1 and CDR2: ENHRY, SYGVKD. The V end lost 6 bases, the J end lost 2 bases, and 9 bases lay between the germline ends. The CDR3 sequence is CAISRRNTDTQYF. CDR3 in DNA: TGTGCCATCAGCCGTCGTAACACAGATACGCAGTATTTT.

This clone is a singleton in its sample. The V and J genes are TRBV11-3 and TRBJ2-7, with D tentatively TRBD2 (6 bases). Per germline, CDR1 SGHNT and CDR2 YENEEA. There are 15 residues in the CDR3. Trimming took 2 bases from V and 3 from J, leaving 14 bases between them. CDR3: CASSLRGDGSYEQYF. The CDR3 DNA sequence: TGTGCCAGCAGCTTACGTGGGGACGGGAGCTACGAGCAGTACTTC.

This chain uses TRBV3-1 (or the pseudogene TRBV3-2) with TRBJ1-2, with D unclear. The germline V gene encodes CDR1 LGHDT and CDR2 YNNKEL (reference sequence). The CDR3 has 13 amino acids. The V end was cut by 1 base, the J end by 8 bases, with 11 bases between. CDR3 sequence (DNA): TGTGCCAGCAGCCAAGCGCGCGGAGGGGGCTACACCTTC. Its translation: CASSQARGGGYTF.

This chain links TRBV5-1 with TRBJ1-1, with D unresolved. CDR3 length: 12 amino acids. V gave up 2 bases and J gave up 7 bases, with 9 bases separating them. Germline V CDR1 and CDR2: SGHRS, YFSETQ. The CDR3 loop is CASSFQEGEAFF. CDR3 in DNA: TGCGCCAGCAGCTTTCAGGAGGGTGAAGCTTTCTTT.

This sequence joins TRBV28 and TRBJ1-1; 8 bases align to TRBD1. The CDR3 contains 12 residues. From germline, CDR1 is MDHEN and CDR2 SYDVKM. Trimming at V came to 6 bases and at J to 5 bases, leaving 2 bases not matched to a gene. The CDR3 region has the DNA TGTGCCAGCAGGCGGACAGGGACTGAAGCTTTCTTT. Amino acid sequence: CASRRTGTEAFF.

The V and J genes are TRBV7-8 and TRBJ1-2; D is unclear. Per the germline V gene, CDR1 is SGHVS and CDR2 is FQNEAQ. Between the trimmed V and J ends, which lost 4 bases and 8 bases, there was a span of 17 bases. The CDR3 totals 14 residues. The CDR3 loop reads CASSSLVRARGYTF. The CDR3 DNA sequence: TGTGCCAGCAGCTCCCTTGTGAGGGCTCGCGGCTACACCTTC.

This clone was seen only once. The CDR3 region has the DNA TGCGCCAGCAGCTTGAATCGCTATGGCTACACCTTC. This translates into CASSLNRYGYTF. The chain carries TRBV5-1 and TRBJ1-2; D is uncertain. V lost 1 base, J lost 4 bases, and 5 bases lay in between. Germline CDR1 SGHRS, CDR2 YFSETQ. The CDR3 spans 12 residues.

The genes are TRBV15 and TRBJ2-1; 9 nucleotides agree with TRBD1. This CDR3 has 14 residues. Germline CDR1 reads LNHNV; CDR2 reads YYDKDF (reference sequence). The trim removed 1 base at V and 6 bases at J, leaving 1 base unmatched. Here the CDR3 DNA reads TGTGCCACCAGCAGAGGACAGGGGGGCAATGAGCAGTTCTTC. This gives the protein CATSRGQGGNEQFF.

The rearrangement joins TRBV6-5 to TRBJ1-4; D unclear. V was trimmed by 6 bases and J by 3 bases, leaving 14 bases between them. CDR1 and CDR2 (germline): MNHEY, SVGAGI. This CDR3 comprises 15 residues. The CDR3 nucleotides are TGTGCCAGCAGGCCACCCGGAGGATCTAATGAAAAACTGTTTTTT. Translating gives CASRPPGGSNEKLFF.

This chain connects TRBV7-8 to TRBJ1-6; 7 bases align to TRBD1. Unmatched junction bases numbered 4, after V lost 5 bases and J lost 3 bases. The germline CDR1 and CDR2 sequences are SGHVS and FQNEAQ. CDR3 size: 15 residues. The CDR3 bases are TGTGCCAGCAGCCCGACAGGGCTCTATAATTCACCCCTCCACTTT. Translated: CASSPTGLYNSPLHF. The whole variable domain, filled in from reference TRBV7-8 and TRBJ1-6, reads GAGVSQSPRYKVAKRGQDVALRCDPISGHVSLFWYQQALGQGPEFLTYFQNEAQLDKSGLPSDRFFAERPEGSVSTLKIQRTQQEDSAVYLCASSPTGLYNSPLHFGNGTRLTVT.

The chain has TRBV6-5 and TRBJ1-3; D is uncertain. Germline CDR1 is MNHEY and CDR2 is SVGAGI. Deletions cut 2 bases from V and 0 bases from J, with 8 bases between. CDR3 length: 15 amino acids. The CDR3 DNA sequence: TGTGCCAGCAGTTACGGGCGAAGCTCTGGAAACACCATATATTTT. This gives the protein CASSYGRSSGNTIYF.